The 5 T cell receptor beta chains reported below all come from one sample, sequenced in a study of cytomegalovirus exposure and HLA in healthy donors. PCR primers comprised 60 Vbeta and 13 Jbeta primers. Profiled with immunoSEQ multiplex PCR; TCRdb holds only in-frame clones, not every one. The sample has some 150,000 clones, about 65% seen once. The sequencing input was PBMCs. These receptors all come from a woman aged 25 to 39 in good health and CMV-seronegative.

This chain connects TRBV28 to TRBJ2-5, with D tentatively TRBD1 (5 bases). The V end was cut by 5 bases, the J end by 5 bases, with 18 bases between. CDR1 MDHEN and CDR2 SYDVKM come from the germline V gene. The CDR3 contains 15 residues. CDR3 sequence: CASSRGSRWWETQYF. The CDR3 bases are TGTGCCAGCAGTAGGGGCTCTCGGTGGTGGGAGACCCAGTACTTC. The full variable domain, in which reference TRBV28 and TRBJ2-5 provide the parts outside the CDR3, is DVKVTQSSRYLVKRTGEKVFLECVQDMDHENMFWYRQDPGLGLRLIYFSYDVKMKEKGDIPEGYSVSREKKERFSLILESASTNQTSMYLCASSRGSRWWETQYFGPGTRLLVL.

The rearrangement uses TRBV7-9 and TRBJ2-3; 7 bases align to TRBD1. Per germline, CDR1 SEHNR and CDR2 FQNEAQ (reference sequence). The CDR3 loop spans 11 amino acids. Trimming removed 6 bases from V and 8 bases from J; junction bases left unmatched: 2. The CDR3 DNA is TGTGCCAGCAGGGGACAGCGTACGCAGTATTTT. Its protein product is CASRGQRTQYF.

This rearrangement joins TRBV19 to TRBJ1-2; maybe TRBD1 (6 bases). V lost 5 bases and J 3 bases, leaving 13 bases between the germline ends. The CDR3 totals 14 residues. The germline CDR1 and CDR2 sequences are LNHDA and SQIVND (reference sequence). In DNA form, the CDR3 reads TGTGCCAGTAGTCTTTCGGACAGCGACTATGGCTACACCTTC. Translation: CASSLSDSDYGYTF.

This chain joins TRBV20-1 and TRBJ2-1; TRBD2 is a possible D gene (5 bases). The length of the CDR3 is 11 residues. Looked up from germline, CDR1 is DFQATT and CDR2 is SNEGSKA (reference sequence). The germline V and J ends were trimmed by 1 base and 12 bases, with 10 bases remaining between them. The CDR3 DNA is TGCAGTGCTAGAGGAGCCCGGGGGCAGTTCTTC. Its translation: CSARGARGQFF.

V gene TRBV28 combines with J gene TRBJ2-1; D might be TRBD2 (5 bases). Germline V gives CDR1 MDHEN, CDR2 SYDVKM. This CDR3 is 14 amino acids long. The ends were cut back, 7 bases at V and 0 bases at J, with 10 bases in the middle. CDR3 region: CASTTGSSYNEQFF. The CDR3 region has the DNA TGTGCCAGCACAACGGGAAGCTCCTACAATGAGCAGTTCTTC.